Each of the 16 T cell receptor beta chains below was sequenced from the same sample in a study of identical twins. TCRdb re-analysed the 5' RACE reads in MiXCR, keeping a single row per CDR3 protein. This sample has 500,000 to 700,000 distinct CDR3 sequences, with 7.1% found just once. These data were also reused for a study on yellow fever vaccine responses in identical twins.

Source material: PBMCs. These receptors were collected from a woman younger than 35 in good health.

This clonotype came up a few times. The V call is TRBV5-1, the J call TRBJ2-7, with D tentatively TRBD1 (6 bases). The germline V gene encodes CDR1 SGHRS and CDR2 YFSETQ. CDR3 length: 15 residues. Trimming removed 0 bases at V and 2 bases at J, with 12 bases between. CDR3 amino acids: CASSLEVTGTYEQYF. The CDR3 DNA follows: TGCGCCAGCAGCTTGGAGGTTACAGGGACCTACGAGCAGTACTTC.

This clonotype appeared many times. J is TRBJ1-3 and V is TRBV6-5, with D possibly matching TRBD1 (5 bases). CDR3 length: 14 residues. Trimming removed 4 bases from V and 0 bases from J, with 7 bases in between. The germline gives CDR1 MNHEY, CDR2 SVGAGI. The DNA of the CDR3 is TGTGCCAGCAGTTCTGGGGCCTCTGGAAACACCATATATTTT. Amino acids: CASSSGASGNTIYF.

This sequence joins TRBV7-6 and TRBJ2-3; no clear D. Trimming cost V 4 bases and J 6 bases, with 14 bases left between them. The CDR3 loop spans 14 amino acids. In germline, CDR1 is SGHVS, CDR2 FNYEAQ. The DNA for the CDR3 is TGTGCCAGCAGCTCCTCGCTCGCAATGGATACGCAGTATTTT. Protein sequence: CASSSSLAMDTQYF.

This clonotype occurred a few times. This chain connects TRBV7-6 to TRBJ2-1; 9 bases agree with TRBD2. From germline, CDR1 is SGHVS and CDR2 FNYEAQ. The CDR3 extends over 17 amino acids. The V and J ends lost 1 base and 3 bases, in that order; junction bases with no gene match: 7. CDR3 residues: CASSLGALAGHYNEQFF. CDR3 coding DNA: TGTGCCAGCAGCTTAGGGGCGCTAGCGGGGCACTACAATGAGCAGTTCTTC.

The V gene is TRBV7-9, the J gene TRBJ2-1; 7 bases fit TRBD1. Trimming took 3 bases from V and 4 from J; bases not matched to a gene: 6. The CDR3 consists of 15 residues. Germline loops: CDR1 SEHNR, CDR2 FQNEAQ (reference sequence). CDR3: CASSFPGTEYNEQFF. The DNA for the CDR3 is TGTGCCAGCAGCTTCCCCGGGACAGAGTACAATGAGCAGTTCTTC.

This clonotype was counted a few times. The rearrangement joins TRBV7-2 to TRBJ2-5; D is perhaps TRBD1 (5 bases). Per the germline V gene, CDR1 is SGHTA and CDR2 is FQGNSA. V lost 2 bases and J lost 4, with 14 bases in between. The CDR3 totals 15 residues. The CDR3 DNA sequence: TGTGCCAGCAGCTTATGGGGCCGTCAGGGAGAGACCCAGTACTTC. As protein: CASSLWGRQGETQYF.

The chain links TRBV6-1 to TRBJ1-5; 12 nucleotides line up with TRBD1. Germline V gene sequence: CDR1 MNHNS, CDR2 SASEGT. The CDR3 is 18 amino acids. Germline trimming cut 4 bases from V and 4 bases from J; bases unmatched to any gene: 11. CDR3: CASSVIWGQGAGNQPQHF. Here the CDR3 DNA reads TGTGCCAGCAGTGTAATATGGGGACAGGGGGCCGGGAATCAGCCCCAGCATTTT.

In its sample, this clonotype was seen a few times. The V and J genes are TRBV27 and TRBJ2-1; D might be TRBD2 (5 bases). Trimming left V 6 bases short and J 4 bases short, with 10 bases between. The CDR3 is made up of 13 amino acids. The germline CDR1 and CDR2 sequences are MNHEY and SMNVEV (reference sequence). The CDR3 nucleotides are TGTGCCAGCAGGCTTAGAGGGTACAATGAGCAGTTCTTC. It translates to CASRLRGYNEQFF.

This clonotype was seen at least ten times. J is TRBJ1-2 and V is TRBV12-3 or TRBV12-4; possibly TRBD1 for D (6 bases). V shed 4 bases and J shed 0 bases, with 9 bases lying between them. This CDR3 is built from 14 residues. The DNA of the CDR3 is TGTGCCAGCAGTTCGCAGGGGCCTAACTATGGCTACACCTTC. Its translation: CASSSQGPNYGYTF.

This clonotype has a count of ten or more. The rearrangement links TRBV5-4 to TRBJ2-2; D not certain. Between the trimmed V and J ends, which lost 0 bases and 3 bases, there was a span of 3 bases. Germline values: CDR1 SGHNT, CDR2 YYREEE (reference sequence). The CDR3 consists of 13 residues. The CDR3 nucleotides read TGTGCCAGCAGCTTGGAGGACACCGGGGAGCTGTTTTTT. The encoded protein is CASSLEDTGELFF.

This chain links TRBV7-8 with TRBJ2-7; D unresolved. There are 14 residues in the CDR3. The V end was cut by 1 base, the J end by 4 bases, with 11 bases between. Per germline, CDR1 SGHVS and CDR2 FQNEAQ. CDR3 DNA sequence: TGTGCCAGCAGCTTAGGGCCCGCTGGGTACGAGCAGTACTTC. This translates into CASSLGPAGYEQYF.

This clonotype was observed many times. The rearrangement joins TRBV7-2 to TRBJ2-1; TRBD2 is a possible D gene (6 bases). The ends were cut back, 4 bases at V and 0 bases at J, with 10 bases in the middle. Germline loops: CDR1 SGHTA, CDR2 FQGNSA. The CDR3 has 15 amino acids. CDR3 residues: CASSSRTTSYNEQFF. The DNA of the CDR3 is TGTGCCAGCAGCTCGCGGACTACCTCCTACAATGAGCAGTTCTTC.

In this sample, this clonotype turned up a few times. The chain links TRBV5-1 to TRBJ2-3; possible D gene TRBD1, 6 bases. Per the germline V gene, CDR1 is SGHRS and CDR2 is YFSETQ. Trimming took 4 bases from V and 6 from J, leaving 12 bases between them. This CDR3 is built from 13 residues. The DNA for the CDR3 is TGCGCCAGCAGCCCCGCAGGGGTGGATACGCAGTATTTT. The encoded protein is CASSPAGVDTQYF.

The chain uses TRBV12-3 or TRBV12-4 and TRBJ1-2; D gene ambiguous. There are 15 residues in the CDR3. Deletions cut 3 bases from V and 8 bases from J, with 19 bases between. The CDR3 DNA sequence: TGTGCCAGCAGTTTTGGGTGGCGTAGGGTGATAGGCTACACCTTC. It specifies CASSFGWRRVIGYTF.

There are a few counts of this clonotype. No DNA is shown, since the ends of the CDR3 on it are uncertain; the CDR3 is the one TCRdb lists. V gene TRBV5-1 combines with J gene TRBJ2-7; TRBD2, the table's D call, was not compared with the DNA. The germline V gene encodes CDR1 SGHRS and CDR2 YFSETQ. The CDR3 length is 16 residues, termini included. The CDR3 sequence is CASSFLWEREGREQYF.

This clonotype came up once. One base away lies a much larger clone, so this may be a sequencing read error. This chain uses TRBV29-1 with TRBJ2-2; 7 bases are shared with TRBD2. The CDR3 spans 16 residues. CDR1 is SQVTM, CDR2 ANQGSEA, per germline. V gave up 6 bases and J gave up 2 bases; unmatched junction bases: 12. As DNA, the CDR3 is TGCAGCGTGGGCCTGCGACTAGCAGTTAACACCGGGGAGCTGTTTTTT. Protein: CSVGLRLAVNTGELFF.